This T cell receptor beta chain was identified in a study of CD8 T cells in ankylosing spondylitis. Broader study findings: Earlier studies detected some motif variants in reactive arthritis synovial fluid and blood. Made up of about eight highly homologous variants, a TCR beta motif appeared characteristic of ankylosing spondylitis blood. CD8+ cells made up the disease-linked clones, which were relatively rare in peripheral blood.

Libraries for TCR beta were made by quantitative 5'-RACE with molecular barcodes. TCRdb itself ran the 5' RACE reads through MiXCR, one entry per CDR3 protein. The sample comprises approximately 220,000 distinct CDR3 sequences, roughly 10% of which are singletons, and 21% rests with the top ten. By share, this clonotype ranks as medium-sized (0.01 to 0.1%). The antigen is not known. The length of the CDR3 is 17 residues. With 3 bases clipped from V and 4 bases from J, the junction kept 9 bases outside the gene matches. What was sequenced was blood, either unsorted or a sorted T cell fraction (not recorded which). The receptor was derived from a male donor with ankylosing spondylitis or in good health (not recorded which). The chain carries TRBV12-3 or TRBV12-4 and TRBJ1-2; 12 bases line up with TRBD1. CDR3 protein: CASSFRDRGPLRYGYTF. The CDR3, as DNA: TGTGCCAGCAGTTTCCGGGACAGGGGGCCTTTGCGCTATGGCTACACCTTC.